The next 22 T cell receptor beta chains were all read from a single sample in a study of cytomegalovirus exposure and HLA in healthy donors. Primers included in the PCR were 60 Vbeta and 13 Jbeta primers. The method was immunoSEQ multiplex PCR; TCRdb's version includes in-frame clones alone and lacks a portion of them. The table has 55,000 to 65,000 clones, approximately 88% seen once. Sequenced input: PBMCs. The receptors shown here come from a man aged 25-40 years in good health and CMV-seropositive.

The chain recombines TRBV7-8 with TRBJ2-7, with a tentative D call TRBD2 (5 bases). This CDR3 contains 15 residues. V gave up 1 base and J gave up 4 bases, with 14 bases separating them. In germline, CDR1 is SGHVS, CDR2 FQNEAQ. The CDR3 DNA sequence: TGTGCCAGCAGCTTAGGTCACAGCGGTAGATACGAGCAGTACTTC. Protein: CASSLGHSGRYEQYF.

The chain employs TRBV30 and TRBJ2-4; D call uncertain. This CDR3 is built from 14 residues. Germline V lookup: CDR1 GTSNPN, CDR2 SVGIG (reference sequence). V lost 0 bases, J lost 3 bases, and 9 bases lay in between. The CDR3 nucleotides read TGTGCCTGGAGTGTTGAGAGAGTCAAAAACATTCAGTACTTC. It codes for CAWSVERVKNIQYF.

The chain is built from TRBV6-5 and TRBJ2-7, with 7 bases matching TRBD1. The CDR3 is 13 amino acids. The V gene's germline CDR1 is MNHEY and CDR2 SVGAGI. V shed 6 bases and J 6 bases; nucleotides not matched to a gene: 8. The chain's CDR3 is CASSSGTVSEQYF. DNA of the CDR3: TGTGCCAGCAGCTCCGGGACAGTCTCCGAGCAGTACTTC.

This clone was seen only once. One junction end disagrees with the germline gene, perhaps due to a read error. The identical CDR3 is also encoded by other nucleotide sequences in the sample. The genes are TRBV9 and TRBJ2-7; tentatively, D is TRBD2 (6 bases). CDR1 and CDR2 (germline): SGDLS, YYNGEE. The CDR3 is 15 residues long. CDR3 amino acids: CASSVGGTSAYEQYF. CDR3 DNA sequence: TGTGCCAGCAGCGTAGGCGGGACCTCGGCTTACGAGCAGTACTTT.

The rearrangement joins TRBV28 to TRBJ1-5; tentative D call: TRBD1 (6 bases). This CDR3 comprises 13 residues. Between the trimmed V and J ends, which lost 4 bases and 4 bases, there was a span of 8 bases. Germline V lookup: CDR1 MDHEN, CDR2 SYDVKM. Here the CDR3 DNA reads TGTGCCAGCAGTTCCGACAGGAATCAGCCCCAGCATTTT. Translation gives CASSSDRNQPQHF.

The CDR3 DNA is TGTGCCAGCAGCTTAGGAGTCAGACTAAACTATGGCTACACCTTC. It is translated as CASSLGVRLNYGYTF. The chain couples TRBV7-9 to TRBJ1-2; D is ambiguous. Deletions cut 1 base from V and 2 bases from J, with 11 bases between. The CDR3 is 15 amino acids. Germline V gene data show CDR1 as SEHNR and CDR2 as FQNEAQ (reference sequence).

The chain employs TRBV29-1 and TRBJ1-2; D gene uncertain. This CDR3 region has 11 residues. V gave up 7 bases and J gave up 6 bases, with 12 bases separating them. In germline, CDR1 is SQVTM, CDR2 ANQGSEA. The CDR3 spells CSAVVGDGYTF. The CDR3 coding sequence is TGCAGCGCCGTTGTGGGAGATGGCTACACCTTC.

The V gene is TRBV29-1, the J gene TRBJ2-3, with 9 bases that match TRBD2. The CDR3 consists of 14 residues. Germline assignment: CDR1 SQVTM and CDR2 ANQGSEA. V shed 7 bases, J shed 4 bases, and the junction held 9 bases outside the gene matches. CDR3 region: CSAWTSAGADTQYF. The CDR3 DNA reads as TGCAGCGCCTGGACTAGCGCAGGAGCAGATACGCAGTATTTT.

This chain links TRBV5-1 with TRBJ2-1; no definite D call. The CDR3 totals 12 residues. V was pared by 4 bases and J by 5 bases, with 7 bases between. CDR1 and CDR2 (germline): SGHRS, YFSETQ. In DNA, the CDR3 is TGCGCCAGCAGCCCCCGGGACAATGAGCAGTTCTTC. This codes for CASSPRDNEQFF.

The gene calls are TRBV6-5 and TRBJ2-4, with 9 nucleotides matching TRBD1. Losses at the gene ends were 8 bases for V and 5 bases for J; bases not matched to a gene: 7. Germline V gene lookup returns CDR1 MNHEY and CDR2 SVGAGI. This CDR3 region has 14 residues. As DNA, the CDR3 is TGTGCCAGCGGGGGACAGGGTGTCCAAAACATTCAGTACTTC. This translates into CASGGQGVQNIQYF.

This clone was detected once. The chain combines TRBV5-4 with TRBJ2-3, with TRBD2 matching 12 bases. The V gene end was trimmed by 4 bases and the J gene end by 1 base; junction bases not matched to a gene: 7. The CDR3 has 17 amino acids. CDR1 and CDR2 (germline): SGHNT, YYREEE (reference sequence). The chain's CDR3 is CASSLRLAGDGTDTQYF. The CDR3 nucleotides read TGTGCCAGCAGCCTACGACTAGCGGGAGATGGCACAGATACGCAGTATTTT.

The chain combines TRBV27 with TRBJ2-2; weak D call: TRBD2 (6 bases). Trimming removed 2 bases from V and 6 bases from J, with 7 bases in between. This CDR3 is built from 13 residues. From germline, CDR1 is MNHEY and CDR2 SMNVEV (reference sequence). The CDR3 nucleotides are TGTGCCAGCAGTTTAGCGGGACCCGGGGAGCTGTTTTTT. Translating gives CASSLAGPGELFF.

The rearrangement uses TRBV4-2 and TRBJ2-2, with D perhaps matching TRBD1 (5 bases). There are 16 residues in the CDR3. Germline CDR1 and CDR2: LGHNA and YNFKEQ. The V and J ends lost 1 base and 4 bases respectively, with 13 bases between them. The CDR3 is CASSQASRQRTGELFF. The CDR3, as DNA: TGTGCCAGCAGCCAAGCTTCGAGACAGCGCACCGGGGAGCTGTTTTTT.

V is TRBV28 and J is TRBJ1-1, with no clear D. Trimming shortened V by 4 bases and J by 2 bases, and 11 bases separated the two germline ends. The CDR3 spans 14 residues. Germline lookup yields CDR1 MDHEN and CDR2 SYDVKM. The CDR3 DNA sequence: TGTGCCAGCAGTTCTTTTACAGAAAACACTGAAGCTTTCTTT. Amino acid sequence: CASSSFTENTEAFF.

This clone appeared a single time. The chain recombines TRBV6-1 with TRBJ2-1, with D perhaps TRBD1 (5 bases). This CDR3 comprises 14 residues. V was cut by 5 bases and J by 8 bases, with 16 bases left in between. CDR1 is MNHNS, CDR2 SASEGT, per germline. The chain's CDR3 is CASSPRPKGDEQFF. As DNA, the CDR3 is TGTGCCAGCAGTCCCCGGCCTAAAGGGGATGAGCAGTTCTTC.

CDR3 sequence: CASVRVGRRGEQFF. The CDR3 DNA sequence: TGTGCCAGCGTCCGGGTCGGGAGGCGAGGAGAGCAGTTCTTC. The genes are TRBV5-6 and TRBJ2-1, with TRBD2 identical over 7 bases. V shed 7 bases, J shed 10 bases, and the junction held 14 bases outside the gene matches. This CDR3 contains 14 residues. From germline, CDR1 is SGHDT and CDR2 YYEEEE.

The V call is TRBV28, the J call TRBJ1-5, with 7 bases matching TRBD1. CDR1 and CDR2 from the germline V gene are MDHEN and SYDVKM. The CDR3 sequence is 15 residues long. Trimming took 6 bases from V and 0 from J; bases not matched to a gene: 5. The CDR3 loop reads CASSGTVYSNQPQHF. CDR3 bases: TGTGCCAGCAGCGGGACAGTCTATAGCAATCAGCCCCAGCATTTT.

The chain links TRBV11-3 to TRBJ1-2, with a tentative D call TRBD1 (6 bases). From germline, CDR1 is SGHNT and CDR2 YENEEA. The CDR3 totals 15 residues. Trimming removed 3 bases from V and 2 bases from J, with 13 bases in between. The CDR3 loop reads CASSFSGENNYGYTF. CDR3 bases: TGTGCCAGCAGCTTTTCAGGGGAGAACAACTATGGCTACACCTTC.

V and J are TRBV19 and TRBJ2-7; 8 nucleotides match TRBD2. Germline V gene sequence: CDR1 LNHDA, CDR2 SQIVND (reference sequence). V shed 4 bases, J shed 0 bases, and the junction held 14 bases outside the gene matches. The CDR3 is 18 amino acids. For the CDR3, the DNA is TGTGCCAGTAGTACCGCCCAAGGGGGGAGCGGGAGCTCCTACGAGCAGTACTTC. It translates to CASSTAQGGSGSSYEQYF.

In DNA, the CDR3 is TGTGCCAGCAGCGACCCGGAGCGGGATGCGAACACCGGGGAGCTGTTTTTT. Translating gives CASSDPERDANTGELFF. This rearrangement joins TRBV9 to TRBJ2-2; 7 bases fit TRBD2. The germline V gene encodes CDR1 SGDLS and CDR2 YYNGEE. There are 17 residues in the CDR3. The V and J ends lost 3 bases and 0 bases, in that order; junction bases with no gene match: 8.

The CDR3 reads CASSWGQKYEQYF. DNA for the CDR3: TGTGCCAGCAGTTGGGGACAGAAGTACGAGCAGTACTTC. The rearrangement joins TRBV27 to TRBJ2-7; 7 nucleotides align to TRBD1. This CDR3 region has 13 residues. Unmatched junction bases numbered 4, after V lost 4 bases and J lost 4 bases. CDR1 MNHEY and CDR2 SMNVEV come from the germline V gene (reference sequence).

This chain joins TRBV11-3 and TRBJ2-6, with 9 bases identical to TRBD1. Unmatched junction bases numbered 13, after V lost 6 bases and J lost 10 bases. From germline, CDR1 is SGHNT and CDR2 YENEEA. The CDR3 spans 16 residues. The CDR3 protein is CASSYRLTGQGNVLTF. The CDR3 nucleotides are TGTGCCAGCAGTTATCGCCTGACGGGACAGGGTAACGTCCTGACTTTC.